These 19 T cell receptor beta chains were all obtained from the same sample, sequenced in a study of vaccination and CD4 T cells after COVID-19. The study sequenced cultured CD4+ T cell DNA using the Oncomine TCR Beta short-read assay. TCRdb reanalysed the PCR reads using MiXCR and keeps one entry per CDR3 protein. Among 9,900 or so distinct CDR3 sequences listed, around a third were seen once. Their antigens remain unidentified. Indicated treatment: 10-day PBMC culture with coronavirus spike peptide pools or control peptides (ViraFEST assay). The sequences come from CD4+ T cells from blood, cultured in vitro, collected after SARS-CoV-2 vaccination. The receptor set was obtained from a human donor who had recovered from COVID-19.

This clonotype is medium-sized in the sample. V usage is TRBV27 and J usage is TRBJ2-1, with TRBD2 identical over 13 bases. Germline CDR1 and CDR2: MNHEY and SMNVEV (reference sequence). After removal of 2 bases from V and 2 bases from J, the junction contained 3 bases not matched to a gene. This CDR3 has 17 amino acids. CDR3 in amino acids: CASSLRTSGSPYNEQFF. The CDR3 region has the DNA TGTGCCAGCAGTTTAAGGACTAGCGGGAGCCCCTACAATGAGCAGTTCTTC.

DNA for the CDR3: TGTGCCAGCAGGTTAGCGGGAGGTACCTCCTACGAGCAGTACTTC. Translated: CASRLAGGTSYEQYF. The V call is TRBV28, the J call TRBJ2-7; 10 bases agree with TRBD2. The J segment lost 0 bases and the V segment lost 6 bases, leaving 5 bases of the junction unmatched. The CDR3 extends over 15 amino acids. Germline-derived CDR1 and CDR2 are MDHEN and SYDVKM.

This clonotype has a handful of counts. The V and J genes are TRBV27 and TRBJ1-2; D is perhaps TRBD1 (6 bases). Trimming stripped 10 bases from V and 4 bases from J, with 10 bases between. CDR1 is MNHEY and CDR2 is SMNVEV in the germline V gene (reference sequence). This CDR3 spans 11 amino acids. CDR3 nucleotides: TGTGCCAATGGACAGTTCTATGGCTACACCTTC. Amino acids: CANGQFYGYTF.

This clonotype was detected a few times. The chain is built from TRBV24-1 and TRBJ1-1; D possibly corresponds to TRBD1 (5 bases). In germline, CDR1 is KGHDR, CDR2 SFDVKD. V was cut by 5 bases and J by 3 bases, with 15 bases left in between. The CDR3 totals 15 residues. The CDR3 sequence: CATSGTGTPYTEAFF. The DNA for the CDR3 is TGTGCCACCAGTGGGACCGGGACCCCTTACACTGAAGCTTTCTTT.

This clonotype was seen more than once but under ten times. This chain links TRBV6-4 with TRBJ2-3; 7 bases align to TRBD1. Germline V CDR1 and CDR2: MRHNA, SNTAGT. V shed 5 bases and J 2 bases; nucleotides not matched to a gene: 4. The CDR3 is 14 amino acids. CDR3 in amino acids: CASSSTGPTDTQYF. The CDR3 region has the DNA TGTGCCAGCAGTTCGACAGGGCCCACAGATACGCAGTATTTT.

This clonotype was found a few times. The CDR3 DNA follows: TGTGCCAGCAGCTTCCAATGGGGACTAGCGGGAGAGACCCAGTACTTC. It yields the protein CASSFQWGLAGETQYF. V usage is TRBV7-2 and J usage is TRBJ2-5; the match to TRBD2 covers 12 bases. V lost 3 bases and J lost 4; bases outside the gene matches: 6. This CDR3 is 16 amino acids long. Germline V gene sequence: CDR1 SGHTA, CDR2 FQGNSA.

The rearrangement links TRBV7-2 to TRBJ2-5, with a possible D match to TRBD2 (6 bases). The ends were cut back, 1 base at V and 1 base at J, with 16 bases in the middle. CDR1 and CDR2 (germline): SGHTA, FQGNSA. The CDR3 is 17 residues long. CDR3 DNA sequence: TGTGCCAGCAGCTTAGGTGGTAGGGCGGGATCCCAAGAGACCCAGTACTTC. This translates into CASSLGGRAGSQETQYF.

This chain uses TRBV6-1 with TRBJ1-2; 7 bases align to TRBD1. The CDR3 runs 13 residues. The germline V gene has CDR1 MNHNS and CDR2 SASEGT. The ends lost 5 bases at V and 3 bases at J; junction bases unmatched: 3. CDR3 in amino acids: CASSPTGDYGYTF. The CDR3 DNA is TGTGCCAGCAGTCCTACAGGGGACTATGGCTACACCTTC.

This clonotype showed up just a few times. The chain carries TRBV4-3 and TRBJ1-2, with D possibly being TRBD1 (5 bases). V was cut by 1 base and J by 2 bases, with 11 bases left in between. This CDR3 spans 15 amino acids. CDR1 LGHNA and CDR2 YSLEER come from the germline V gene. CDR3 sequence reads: CASSQGGRANYGYTF. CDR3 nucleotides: TGCGCCAGCAGCCAAGGCGGCAGGGCCAACTATGGCTACACCTTC.

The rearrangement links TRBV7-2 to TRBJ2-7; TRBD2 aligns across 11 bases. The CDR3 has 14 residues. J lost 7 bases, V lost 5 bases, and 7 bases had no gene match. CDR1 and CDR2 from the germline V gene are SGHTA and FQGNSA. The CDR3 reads CASSLSGRAGEQYF. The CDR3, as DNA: TGTGCCAGCAGCCTTAGCGGGAGGGCCGGGGAGCAGTACTTC.

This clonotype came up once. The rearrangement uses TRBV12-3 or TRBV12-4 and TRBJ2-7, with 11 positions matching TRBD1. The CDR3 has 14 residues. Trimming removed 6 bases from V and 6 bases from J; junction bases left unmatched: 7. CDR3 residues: CASRAGDRGVEQYF. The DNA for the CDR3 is TGTGCCAGCAGGGCCGGGGACAGGGGGGTCGAGCAGTACTTC.

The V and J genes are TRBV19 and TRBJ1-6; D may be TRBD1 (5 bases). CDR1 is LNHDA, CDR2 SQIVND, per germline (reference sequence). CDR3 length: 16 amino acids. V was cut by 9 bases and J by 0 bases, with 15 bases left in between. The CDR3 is CASRGRASSYNSPLHF. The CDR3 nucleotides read TGTGCCAGCCGGGGCAGGGCGAGCTCCTATAATTCACCCCTCCACTTT.

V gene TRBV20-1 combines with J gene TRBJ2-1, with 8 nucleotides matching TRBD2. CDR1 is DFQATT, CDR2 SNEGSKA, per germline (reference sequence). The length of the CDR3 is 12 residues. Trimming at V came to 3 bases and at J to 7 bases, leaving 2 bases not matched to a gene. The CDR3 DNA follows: TGCAGTGCTAGCGGGGGGGGGAATGAGCAGTTCTTC. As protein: CSASGGGNEQFF.

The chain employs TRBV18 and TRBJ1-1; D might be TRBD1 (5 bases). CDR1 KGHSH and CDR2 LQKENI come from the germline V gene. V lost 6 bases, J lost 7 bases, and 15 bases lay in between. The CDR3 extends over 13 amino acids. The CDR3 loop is CASSNHEGSEAFF. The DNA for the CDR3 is TGTGCCAGCTCCAACCATGAGGGGAGTGAAGCTTTCTTT.

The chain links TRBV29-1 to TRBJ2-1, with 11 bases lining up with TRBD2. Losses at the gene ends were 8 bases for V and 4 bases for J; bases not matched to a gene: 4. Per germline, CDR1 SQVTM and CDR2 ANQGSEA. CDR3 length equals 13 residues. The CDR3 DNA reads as TGCAGCATCGGGACTAGCGGATACAATGAGCAGTTCTTC. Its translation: CSIGTSGYNEQFF.

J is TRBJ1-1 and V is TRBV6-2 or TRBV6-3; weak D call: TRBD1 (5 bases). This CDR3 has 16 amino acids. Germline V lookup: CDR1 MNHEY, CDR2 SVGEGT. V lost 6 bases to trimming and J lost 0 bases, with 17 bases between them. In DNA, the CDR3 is TGTGCCAGCAGCCGCTTCCTGACAGCCCTGAACACTGAAGCTTTCTTT. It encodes CASSRFLTALNTEAFF.

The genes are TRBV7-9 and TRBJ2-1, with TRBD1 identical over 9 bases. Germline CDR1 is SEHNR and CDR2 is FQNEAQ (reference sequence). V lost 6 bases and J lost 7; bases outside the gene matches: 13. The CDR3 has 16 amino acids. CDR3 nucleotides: TGTGCCAGCAGTTCGTCCGGGACAGGGAAGAGGAATGAGCAGTTCTTC. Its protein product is CASSSSGTGKRNEQFF. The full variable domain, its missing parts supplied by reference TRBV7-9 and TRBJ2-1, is DTGVSQNPRHKITKRGQNVTFRCDPISEHNRLYWYRQTLGQGPEFLTYFQNEAQLEKSRLLSDRFSAERPKGSFSTLEIQRTEQGDSAMYLCASSSSGTGKRNEQFFGPGTRLTVL.

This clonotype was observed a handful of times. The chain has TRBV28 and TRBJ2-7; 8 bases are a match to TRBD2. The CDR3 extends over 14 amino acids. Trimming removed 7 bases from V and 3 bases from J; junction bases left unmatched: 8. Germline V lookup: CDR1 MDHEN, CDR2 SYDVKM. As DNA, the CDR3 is TGTGCCAGCAATCCGGGACTAGGACGCTACGAGCAGTACTTC. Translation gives CASNPGLGRYEQYF. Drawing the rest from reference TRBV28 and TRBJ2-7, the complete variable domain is DVKVTQSSRYLVKRTGEKVFLECVQDMDHENMFWYRQDPGLGLRLIYFSYDVKMKEKGDIPEGYSVSREKKERFSLILESASTNQTSMYLCASNPGLGRYEQYFGPGTRLTVT.

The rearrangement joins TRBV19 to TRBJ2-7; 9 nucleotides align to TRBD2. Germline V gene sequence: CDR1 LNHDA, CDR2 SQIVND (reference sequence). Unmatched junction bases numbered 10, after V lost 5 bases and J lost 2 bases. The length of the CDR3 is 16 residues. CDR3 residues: CASSAQTSGRAYEQYF. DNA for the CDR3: TGTGCCAGTAGTGCGCAGACTAGCGGTCGTGCCTACGAGCAGTACTTC. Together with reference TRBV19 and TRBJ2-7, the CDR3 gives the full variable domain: DGGITQSPKYLFRKEGQNVTLSCEQNLNHDAMYWYRQDPGQGLRLIYYSQIVNDFQKGDIAEGYSVSREKKESFPLTVTSAQKNPTAFYLCASSAQTSGRAYEQYFGPGTRLTVT.